The T cell receptor (beta chain) described here comes from a study of beta chain features in type 1 diabetes. General observations from the study: TCRB repertoires of naive, central memory and Treg cells appeared more similar among patients than among healthy donors. Insertions at VDJ junctions were less frequent in type 1 diabetes patients. These patients also deleted more nucleotides at the same junctions. People with Type 1 diabetes carried modestly yet significantly shorter TCRB CDR3s in all four CD4+ subsets.

Expressed TCRB transcripts got sequenced, as all isolated RNA was reverse transcribed. Some clones are missing from TCRdb's copy, which holds only in-frame ones; the method was immunoSEQ multiplex PCR. The sample lists about 660,000 clones; around 15% were seen once. A remark on this clone: Its antigen is currently unknown.

CD45RO/CCR7/CD25/CD127/CD95/CD27 separated CD4+ naive, central memory, regulatory and stem cell-like memory cells by sorting. The germline V gene encodes CDR1 MGHRA and CDR2 YSYEKL. The CDR3 length is 14 residues. Trimming took off 1 base at V and 5 bases at J, with 11 bases between the two ends. This rearrangement joins TRBV4-1 to TRBJ2-5; D might be TRBD2 (6 bases). The sequenced material came from naive CD4+ T cells from blood. This receptor was obtained from a man aged 18 to 30 with type 1 diabetes. DNA for the CDR3: TGCGCCAGCAGCCAAGGTGGGACTGGTGAGACCCAGTACTTC. Protein product: CASSQGGTGETQYF.